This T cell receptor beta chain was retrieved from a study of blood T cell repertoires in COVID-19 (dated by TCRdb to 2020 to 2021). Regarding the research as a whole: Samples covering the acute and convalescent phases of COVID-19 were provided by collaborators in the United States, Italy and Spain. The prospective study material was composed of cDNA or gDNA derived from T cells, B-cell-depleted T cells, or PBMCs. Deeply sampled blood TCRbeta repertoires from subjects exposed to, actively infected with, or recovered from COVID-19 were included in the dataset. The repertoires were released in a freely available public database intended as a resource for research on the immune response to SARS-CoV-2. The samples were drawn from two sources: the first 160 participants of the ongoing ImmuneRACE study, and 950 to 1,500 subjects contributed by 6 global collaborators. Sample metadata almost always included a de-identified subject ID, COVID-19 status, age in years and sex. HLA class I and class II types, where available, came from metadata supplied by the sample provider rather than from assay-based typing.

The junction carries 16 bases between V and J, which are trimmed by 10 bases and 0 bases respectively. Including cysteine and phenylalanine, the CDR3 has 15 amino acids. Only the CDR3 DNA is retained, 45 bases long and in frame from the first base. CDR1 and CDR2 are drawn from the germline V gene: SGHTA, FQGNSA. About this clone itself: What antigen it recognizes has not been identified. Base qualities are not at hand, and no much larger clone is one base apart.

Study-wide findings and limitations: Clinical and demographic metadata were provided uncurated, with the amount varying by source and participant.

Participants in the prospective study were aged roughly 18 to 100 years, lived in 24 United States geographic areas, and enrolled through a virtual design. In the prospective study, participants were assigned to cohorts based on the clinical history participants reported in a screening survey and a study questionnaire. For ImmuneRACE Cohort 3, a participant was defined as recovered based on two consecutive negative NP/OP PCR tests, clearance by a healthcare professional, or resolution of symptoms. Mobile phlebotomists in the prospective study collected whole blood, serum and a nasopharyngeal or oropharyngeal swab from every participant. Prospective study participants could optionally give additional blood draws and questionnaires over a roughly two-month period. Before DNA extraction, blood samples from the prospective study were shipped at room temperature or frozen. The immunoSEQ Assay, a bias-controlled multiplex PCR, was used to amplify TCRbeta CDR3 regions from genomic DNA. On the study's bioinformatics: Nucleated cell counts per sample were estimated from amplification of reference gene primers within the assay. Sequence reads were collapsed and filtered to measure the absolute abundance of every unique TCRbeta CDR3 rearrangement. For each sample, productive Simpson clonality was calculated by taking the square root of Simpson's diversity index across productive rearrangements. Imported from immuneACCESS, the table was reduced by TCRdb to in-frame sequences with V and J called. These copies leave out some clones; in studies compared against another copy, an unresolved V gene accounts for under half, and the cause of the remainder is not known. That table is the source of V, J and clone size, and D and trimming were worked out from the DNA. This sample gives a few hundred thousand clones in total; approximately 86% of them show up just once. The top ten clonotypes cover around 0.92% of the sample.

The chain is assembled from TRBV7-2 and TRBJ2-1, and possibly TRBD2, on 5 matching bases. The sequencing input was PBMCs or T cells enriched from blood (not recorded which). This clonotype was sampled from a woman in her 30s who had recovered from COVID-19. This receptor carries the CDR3 CAISPSGPSYNEQFF. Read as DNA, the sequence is TGTGCCATTTCCCCGAGCGGCCCCTCCTACAATGAGCAGTTCTTC.